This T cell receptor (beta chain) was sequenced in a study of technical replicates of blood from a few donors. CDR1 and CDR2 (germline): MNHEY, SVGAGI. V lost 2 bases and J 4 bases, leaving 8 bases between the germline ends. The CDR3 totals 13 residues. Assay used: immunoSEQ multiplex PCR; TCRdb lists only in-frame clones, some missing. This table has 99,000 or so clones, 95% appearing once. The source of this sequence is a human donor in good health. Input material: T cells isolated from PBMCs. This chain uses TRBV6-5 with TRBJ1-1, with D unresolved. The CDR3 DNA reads TGTGCCAGCAGTTACGACACCGGCACTGAAGCTTTCTTT. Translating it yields CASSYDTGTEAFF.